Reported below is one TCR beta chain. Its antigen is currently unknown. V lost 8 bases and J lost 4; bases outside the gene matches: 12. The germline gives CDR1 MNHEY, CDR2 SMNVEV (reference sequence). The CDR3 consists of 15 residues. This entry comes from a study of cytomegalovirus exposure and HLA in healthy donors. About the research overall: As released early, the data held some 80 million unique TCRs from HLA-typed donors. Among the approximately 380 donors who were genotyped, about 84% fell in the genetic ancestry cluster that is associated with self-reported Caucasian donors. Study-level points and caveats: The investigators catalogued 150 to 200 TCR beta chains as cytomegalovirus-associated.

Despite likely unrecorded immune exposures, the donors were nominally healthy at the time of sampling. Both 60 Vbeta primers and 13 Jbeta primers went into the PCR. Profiling relied on immunoSEQ multiplex PCR, and the TCRdb table lists in-frame clones only, not all of them. The profile shows 200,000 or so clones, around 77% of them singletons. The V gene is TRBV27, the J gene TRBJ2-3; 7 bases are a match to TRBD1. Sequencing was performed on PBMCs. The clonotype was recovered from a young woman in good health and CMV-seronegative. Written as DNA, the CDR3 is TGTGCCAGCGGGGTCTCGGACAGGTCGGCAGATACGCAGTATTTT. Protein: CASGVSDRSADTQYF.